Below, 4 T cell receptor beta chains from the same sample are listed, as sequenced in a study of cytomegalovirus exposure and HLA in healthy donors (dated by TCRdb to 2016 to 2017). Libraries were constructed by the immunoSEQ multiplex PCR assay. A mixture of 60 forward primers for TCR Vbeta segments and 13 reverse primers for TCR Jbeta segments was used in the multiplex PCR. Entries here come from immuneACCESS through TCRdb and include only in-frame sequences with V and J called. Some clones fail to appear in such tables; in the studies checked, an unresolved V gene covers under half of the shortfall, and the cause of the remainder is unknown. In all, the sample holds approximately 110,000 clones, and 55% to 75% of those were seen once. The leading ten clones occupy just over 8.5% of the sample. The sample consisted of PBMCs. The receptor source for this set is a man aged 25-40 years in good health and CMV-seropositive.

The V and J genes are TRBV2 and TRBJ1-1; the D is unclear. The V and J ends lost 4 bases and 1 base respectively, with 10 bases between them. CDR1 is SNHLY, CDR2 FYNNEI, per germline. The CDR3 runs to 14 residues. CDR3 nucleotide sequence: TGTGCCAGCAGTGTCGGAGCCCCGAACACTGAAGCTTTCTTT. It yields the protein CASSVGAPNTEAFF. The full variable domain, in which reference TRBV2 and TRBJ1-1 provide the parts outside the CDR3, is EPEVTQTPSHQVTQMGQEVILRCVPISNHLYFYWYRQILGQKVEFLVSFYNNEISEKSEIFDDQFSVERPDGSNFTLKIRSTKLEDSAMYFCASSVGAPNTEAFFGQGTRLTVV.

The rearrangement joins TRBV4-1 to TRBJ2-5; 8 bases agree with TRBD2. CDR3 size: 14 residues. Unmatched junction bases numbered 10, after V lost 2 bases and J lost 11 bases. Germline CDR1 reads MGHRA; CDR2 reads YSYEKL. The CDR3 loop is CASSQLTGAGEQYF. CDR3 coding DNA: TGCGCCAGCAGCCAACTTACAGGAGCGGGGGAGCAGTACTTC.

This clone has just one count. The chain uses TRBV28 and TRBJ2-1, with TRBD2 matching 11 bases. V was clipped by 6 bases and J by 3 bases; unmatched bases: 10. CDR3 size: 17 residues. Per the germline V gene, CDR1 is MDHEN and CDR2 is SYDVKM. CDR3 sequence reads: CASSRPGLADIYNEQFF. Here the CDR3 DNA reads TGTGCCAGCAGCCGACCGGGACTAGCGGATATCTACAATGAGCAGTTCTTC. Filled out from reference TRBV28 and TRBJ2-1, the complete variable domain reads DVKVTQSSRYLVKRTGEKVFLECVQDMDHENMFWYRQDPGLGLRLIYFSYDVKMKEKGDIPEGYSVSREKKERFSLILESASTNQTSMYLCASSRPGLADIYNEQFFGPGTRLTVL.

The CDR3 sequence is CASTSNDRFNEQFF. The CDR3, as DNA: TGTGCCAGCACCTCAAACGACAGGTTCAATGAGCAGTTCTTC. The chain uses TRBV5-4 and TRBJ2-1, with a weak D call TRBD1 (6 bases). In germline, CDR1 is SGHNT, CDR2 YYREEE (reference sequence). The V end was cut by 6 bases, the J end by 6 bases, with 16 bases between. This CDR3 region has 14 residues.